The next 20 T cell receptor beta chains were all read from a single sample in a study of Tregs in tolerant kidney transplant recipients. Data came from immunoSEQ multiplex PCR; TCRdb stores just in-frame clones and leaves some out. The sample totals about 52,000 clones. The sequencing used CD4+ T cells from blood, collected before the transplant. The receptors stem from a human donor who received a combined kidney and bone marrow transplant.

About this clone: The sequenced fragment ends 3 residues before the CDR3 boundary, so the rest is inferred from the germline J gene. The chain links TRBV7-2 to TRBJ2-2, with 10 positions matching TRBD2. This CDR3 comprises 15 residues. Trimming took 6 bases from V and 6 from J; bases not matched to a gene: 7. Germline values: CDR1 SGHTA, CDR2 FQGNSA. The CDR3 is CASRRGLAYAGELFF. CDR3 DNA (partial): TGTGCCAGCAGGCGGGGACTAGCGTACGCCGGGGAG.

With regard to this clone: The CDR3 end lies 3 residues beyond the end of the read and is filled in from the germline J gene. This sequence joins TRBV7-8 and TRBJ2-7, with TRBD2 identical over 9 bases. V lost 3 bases, J lost 2 bases, and 2 bases stayed unmatched. The CDR3 is 14 amino acids. In germline, CDR1 is SGHVS, CDR2 FQNEAQ. The part of the CDR3 DNA that was read is TGTGCCAGCAGCTTTGGGACTAGCCCCTACGAG. Translating gives CASSFGTSPYE. From start to end, the CDR3 is CASSFGTSPYEQYF.

To note about this clone: The read finishes 3 residues shy of the CDR3 end, and the germline J gene is used to complete it. This sequence joins TRBV7-9 and TRBJ1-2; D is perhaps TRBD1 (5 bases). CDR3 length equals 14 residues. The V gene's germline CDR1 is SEHNR and CDR2 FQNEAQ (reference sequence). V gave up 3 bases and J gave up 1 base, with 9 bases separating them. The CDR3 protein is CASSFAGLNYGYTF. The CDR3 DNA, read in part, is TGTGCCAGCAGCTTTGCAGGGCTTAACTATGGC.

The covered CDR3 bases are TGTGCCAGCTCAAAGGCGGGACTAGCGGGGATCTACTACGAG. This gives the protein CASSKAGLAGIYYE. The CDR3, in full, reads CASSKAGLAGIYYEQYF. This chain joins TRBV18 and TRBJ2-7, with TRBD2 identical over 13 bases. The CDR3 end is not reached by the read, which stops 3 residues before it; the germline J gene fills it in. V lost 5 bases, J lost 3 bases, and 10 bases stayed unmatched. In germline, CDR1 is KGHSH, CDR2 LQKENI. This CDR3 has 17 amino acids.

The sequenced CDR3 bases are TGTGCCAGCAGGCGTCATGCTAATGAAAAA. Translation: CASRRHANEK. The whole CDR3 reads CASRRHANEKLFF. The J gene is TRBJ1-4, the V gene TRBV2; no definite D call. The observed sequence ends 3 residues before the CDR3 terminus, with the missing tail filled in from the germline J gene. Trimming removed 6 bases at V and 3 bases at J, with 8 bases between. Germline V CDR1 and CDR2: SNHLY, FYNNEI. This CDR3 spans 13 amino acids.

Remarks on this clone: The CDR3 end lies 3 residues beyond the end of the read and is filled in from the germline J gene. The chain has TRBV20-1 and TRBJ1-1; TRBD1 agrees at 9 bases. Trimming took 5 bases from V and 0 from J; bases not matched to a gene: 10. Germline CDR1 and CDR2: DFQATT and SNEGSKA (reference sequence). The CDR3 covers 16 residues. The CDR3 here is CSAEPGTGSMNTEAFF. Incomplete CDR3 DNA: TGCAGTGCTGAACCCGGGACAGGGAGCATGAACACTGAA.

On this clone itself: From the germline J gene comes the end of the CDR3, since the read stops 3 residues before it. This sequence joins TRBV18 and TRBJ2-3; a weak D match, TRBD1 (5 bases). Trimming left V 1 base short and J 4 bases short, with 12 bases between. This CDR3 has 15 residues. Germline V gene data show CDR1 as KGHSH and CDR2 as LQKENI. The CDR3 region is CASSPLQGTADTQYF. CDR3 DNA, as far as it was read: TGTGCCAGCTCACCACTTCAGGGTACCGCAGATACG.

Note on this clone: The read is 3 residues too short to cover the CDR3 end, so that end is filled in from the germline J gene. The chain carries TRBV7-2 and TRBJ1-4; the D gene is possibly TRBD1 (5 bases). Trimming took 3 bases from V and 8 from J, leaving 16 bases between them. The CDR3 sequence is 15 residues long. Per the germline V gene, CDR1 is SGHTA and CDR2 is FQGNSA. The CDR3 bases that were read are TGTGCCAGCAGCTTTGAGCCCCTGGGGGGGGAAAAA. Protein: CASSFEPLGGEK. The complete CDR3 reads CASSFEPLGGEKLFF.

Notes on this clone: The read comes to an end 3 residues before the CDR3 does, leaving the germline J gene to fill in the end. The V call is TRBV6-1, the J call TRBJ1-1, with D hard to call. Germline values: CDR1 MNHNS, CDR2 SASEGT. The V and J ends lost 2 bases and 1 base respectively, with 14 bases between them. This CDR3 has 16 residues. CDR3 DNA, as far as it was read: TGTGCCAGCAGTGAATACTACCGACCGGCGAACACTGAA. Translation gives CASSEYYRPANTE. The whole CDR3 sequence reads CASSEYYRPANTEAFF.

As concerns this clone: The CDR3 end is not reached by the read, which stops 3 residues before it; the germline J gene fills it in. The V call is TRBV30, the J call TRBJ1-6; maybe TRBD1 (6 bases). The CDR3 is 15 residues long. Trimming removed 0 bases from V and 8 bases from J, with 14 bases in between. Looked up from germline, CDR1 is GTSNPN and CDR2 is SVGIG (reference sequence). The CDR3: CAWSVKQGGHSPLHF. The part of the CDR3 DNA that was read is TGTGCCTGGAGTGTAAAACAGGGCGGACATTCACCC.

On this clone: With the read ending 3 residues before the CDR3 end, the germline J gene is used to fill in that end. The chain recombines TRBV6-2 or TRBV6-3 with TRBJ2-3, with D perhaps TRBD1 (5 bases). Germline CDR1 is MNHEY and CDR2 is SVGEGT. V was cut by 1 base and J by 3 bases, with 8 bases left in between. The length of the CDR3 is 14 residues. Partial CDR3 DNA: TGTGCCAGCAGTTACTTGGGGCCGACAGATACG. This encodes CASSYLGPTDT. The entire CDR3 reads CASSYLGPTDTQYF.

In the case of this clone: The read ends 3 residues early relative to the CDR3; the germline J gene fills the gap. The chain uses TRBV20-1 and TRBJ1-2; D is ambiguous. Germline CDR1 is DFQATT and CDR2 is SNEGSKA (reference sequence). The germline V and J ends were trimmed by 3 bases and 3 bases, with 8 bases remaining between them. This CDR3 contains 12 residues. The DNA read from the CDR3 is TGCAGTGCTAGGCCGGGGTACTATGGC. Protein product: CSARPGYYG. The whole CDR3 protein is CSARPGYYGYTF.

Details on this clone: The DNA ends 3 residues before the CDR3 does, and the rest of the CDR3 is filled in from the germline J gene. The J gene is TRBJ1-4, the V gene TRBV5-1; no firm D call. This CDR3 region has 14 residues. With 4 bases removed from V and 8 bases from J, the gap between germline ends came to 15 bases. CDR1 is SGHRS and CDR2 is YFSETQ in the germline V gene. The sequenced part of the CDR3 DNA is TGCGCCAGCAGCCTGGGCGGAGCAAGGGAAAAA. Translating it yields CASSLGGAREK. The whole CDR3 sequence is CASSLGGAREKLFF.

With respect to this clone: Read sequence stops 3 residues before the CDR3 end, and the germline J gene provides the missing end. V and J are TRBV30 and TRBJ2-1; TRBD2 is a possible D gene (6 bases). V was cut by 4 bases and J by 0 bases, with 10 bases left in between. The CDR3 length is 14 residues. Germline CDR1 is GTSNPN and CDR2 is SVGIG (reference sequence). The CDR3 spells CAWTSVSSYNEQFF. The DNA read from the CDR3 is TGTGCCTGGACTAGCGTCAGCTCCTACAATGAG.

Worth noting for this clone: The sequence runs out 3 residues before the end of the CDR3; the remainder is reconstructed from the germline J gene. The rearrangement uses TRBV20-1 and TRBJ2-3; 9 bases fit TRBD2. Germline-derived CDR1 and CDR2 are DFQATT and SNEGSKA (reference sequence). The CDR3 totals 14 residues. Germline trimming cut 6 bases from V and 7 bases from J; bases unmatched to any gene: 11. The sequenced CDR3 bases are TGCAGTGCCTCGAACGCGGGAGGGGGTCATACG. It specifies CSASNAGGGHT. The whole CDR3 region reads CSASNAGGGHTQYF.

Of note for this clone: The read gets to within 3 residues of the CDR3 end, and the germline J gene fills in the rest. The gene calls are TRBV10-3 and TRBJ2-3; 8 bases agree with TRBD2. This CDR3 spans 15 amino acids. The trim removed 0 bases at V and 3 bases at J, leaving 2 bases unmatched. The germline gives CDR1 ENHRY, CDR2 SYGVKD. The sequenced CDR3 bases are TGTGCCATCAGTGAGTCTCAGCGGGAGACAGATACG. This codes for CAISESQRETDT. The complete CDR3 reads CAISESQRETDTQYF.

Note on this clone: The read finishes 3 residues shy of the CDR3 end, and the germline J gene is used to complete it. The chain uses TRBV7-2 and TRBJ2-2; D is ambiguous. The CDR3 loop spans 13 amino acids. The V gene's germline CDR1 is SGHTA and CDR2 FQGNSA. Trimming cost V 0 bases and J 4 bases, with 3 bases left between them. Partial CDR3 DNA: TGTGCCAGCAGCTTAGCCCGCACCGGGGAG. This translates into CASSLARTGE. The whole CDR3 sequence reads CASSLARTGELFF. Complete variable domain (other parts from reference TRBV7-2 and TRBJ2-2): GAGVSQSPSNKVTEKGKDVELRCDPISGHTALYWYRQSLGQGLEFLIYFQGNSAPDKSGLPSDRFSAERTGGSVSTLTIQRTQQEDSAVYLCASSLARTGELFFGEGSRLTVL.

Note on this clone: The read stops 3 residues short of the end of the CDR3; the missing end is completed from the germline J gene. The rearrangement links TRBV7-2 to TRBJ1-2, with D tentatively TRBD1 (5 bases). Germline values: CDR1 SGHTA, CDR2 FQGNSA. The V gene lost 5 bases and the J gene lost 4 bases, with 14 bases spanning the gap. The CDR3 extends over 14 amino acids. The CDR3 region is CASSQRGVVYGYTF. The sequenced CDR3 bases are TGTGCCAGCAGCCAACGGGGGGTTGTCTATGGC. Full variable domain (rest looked up from reference TRBV7-2 and TRBJ1-2): GAGVSQSPSNKVTEKGKDVELRCDPISGHTALYWYRQSLGQGLEFLIYFQGNSAPDKSGLPSDRFSAERTGGSVSTLTIQRTQQEDSAVYLCASSQRGVVYGYTFGSGTRLTVV.

The part of the CDR3 DNA that was read is TGTGCCAGCTCACCCCGGGTCTCCGACAATCAGCCC. It encodes CASSPRVSDNQP. In full, the CDR3 is CASSPRVSDNQPQHF. This chain links TRBV18 with TRBJ1-5; D gene unclear. The CDR3 is cut off 3 residues early in the read; its end comes from the germline J gene. From germline, CDR1 is KGHSH and CDR2 LQKENI. This CDR3 contains 15 residues. Trimming shortened V by 3 bases and J by 3 bases, and 12 bases separated the two germline ends.

In regard to this clone: The read terminates 3 residues ahead of where the CDR3 ends, so the germline J gene completes it. The rearrangement links TRBV20-1 to TRBJ2-6; D unclear. Trimming removed 1 base from V and 1 base from J, with 8 bases in between. Germline CDR1 is DFQATT and CDR2 is SNEGSKA (reference sequence). The length of the CDR3 is 15 residues. The CDR3 bases that were read are TGCAGTGCTAGAGTTCCGCTATCTGGGGCCAACGTC. Translating it yields CSARVPLSGANV. The whole CDR3 reads CSARVPLSGANVLTF.